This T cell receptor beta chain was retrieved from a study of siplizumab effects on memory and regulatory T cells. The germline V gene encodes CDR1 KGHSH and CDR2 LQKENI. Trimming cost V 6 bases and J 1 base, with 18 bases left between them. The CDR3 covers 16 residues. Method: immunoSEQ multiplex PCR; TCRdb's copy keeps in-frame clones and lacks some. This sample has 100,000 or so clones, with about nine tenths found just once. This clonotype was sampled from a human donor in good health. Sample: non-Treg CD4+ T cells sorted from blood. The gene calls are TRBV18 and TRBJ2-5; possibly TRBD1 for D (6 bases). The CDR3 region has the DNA TGTGCCAGCTCTCCCTCCGGGACAAATAGCCAAGAGACCCAGTACTTC. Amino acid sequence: CASSPSGTNSQETQYF.